One sample yielded the 27 T cell receptor beta chains listed below, sequenced in a study of graft-versus-host responses after intestinal transplantation. Their antigens are not known. Method: immunoSEQ multiplex PCR; TCRdb's copy keeps in-frame clones and lacks some. The table has approximately 110,000 clones, just over 90% seen once. This specimen was unstimulated CD4+ T cells sorted from spleen or lymph node cells, taken before transplant. Receptors were obtained from a human donor who was the organ donor for an intestinal transplant.

The rearrangement links TRBV7-8 to TRBJ2-3; 9 bases agree with TRBD2. CDR1 and CDR2 from the germline V gene are SGHVS and FQNEAQ. CDR3 length equals 15 residues. With V trimmed by 4 bases and J by 8 bases, 10 bases remained unmatched. Here the CDR3 reads CASSSSSGRYLTQYF. The CDR3 DNA is TGTGCCAGCAGCTCCAGTAGCGGGAGATACCTTACGCAGTATTTT.

To note about this clone: With a much larger clone just one base away, this may be a read error. The chain combines TRBV5-6 with TRBJ1-1; no clear D. The V end was cut by 3 bases, the J end by 1 base, with 10 bases between. CDR3 size: 14 residues. Germline V gives CDR1 SGHDT, CDR2 YYEEEE. The CDR3 DNA reads as TGTGCCAGCAGCTACGGCAGTGGGAACACTGAAGCTTTCTTT. Its translation is CASSYGSGNTEAFF.

The chain joins TRBV10-3 to TRBJ2-7; TRBD1 matches 7 bases. CDR3 length: 13 amino acids. Germline CDR1 ENHRY, CDR2 SYGVKD. The trim removed 8 bases at V and 2 bases at J, leaving 6 bases unmatched. CDR3 DNA sequence: TGTGCCATCCAGGGGGACAAACCCTACGAGCAGTACTTC. This encodes CAIQGDKPYEQYF.

In DNA form, the CDR3 reads TGTGCCAGCAGCCCGAATCCGGGACTAGCACTGAGCTACGAGCAGTACTTC. Residues: CASSPNPGLALSYEQYF. The chain uses TRBV9 and TRBJ2-5; 9 nucleotides agree with TRBD2. The J call may be faulty, since TRBJ2-7 better matches the DNA end. CDR3 length: 17 residues. In germline, CDR1 is SGDLS, CDR2 YYNGEE.

This clone appeared a few times. Other nucleotide sequences in the sample specify the same CDR3. V and J are TRBV4-3 and TRBJ1-2; 8 nucleotides match TRBD1. This CDR3 has 15 residues. CDR1 is LGHNA, CDR2 YSLEER, per germline. Unmatched junction bases numbered 5, after V lost 1 base and J lost 4 bases. CDR3 sequence reads: CASSQATGQGYGYTF. CDR3 nucleotide sequence: TGCGCCAGCAGCCAAGCAACTGGACAGGGCTATGGCTACACCTTC.

This clone appeared a single time. The chain carries TRBV10-3 and TRBJ2-3; 7 bases map to TRBD2. The CDR3 is made up of 16 amino acids. V was pared by 4 bases and J by 0 bases, with 7 bases of the junction left unmatched. Germline CDR1 ENHRY, CDR2 SYGVKD. CDR3 nucleotides: TGTGCCATCAGTGGTGAGCGGGGAGCCAGCACAGATACGCAGTATTTT. Translating gives CAISGERGASTDTQYF.

The V and J genes are TRBV28 and TRBJ1-3, with a weak D call TRBD1 (5 bases). With 7 bases removed from V and 0 bases from J, the gap between germline ends came to 13 bases. In germline, CDR1 is MDHEN, CDR2 SYDVKM. This CDR3 comprises 15 residues. The CDR3 bases are TGTGCCAGCACCTTAATGACAGCCTCTGGAAACACCATATATTTT. Translated: CASTLMTASGNTIYF.

The V gene is TRBV4-2, the J gene TRBJ2-1; D is unresolved. Trimming removed 3 bases at V and 7 bases at J, with 19 bases between. The CDR3 sequence is 16 residues long. CDR1 is LGHNA and CDR2 is YNFKEQ in the germline V gene. CDR3 nucleotide sequence: TGTGCCAGCAGCCAGTGGGGAATCGGCCTTTTTAATGAGCAGTTCTTC. This codes for CASSQWGIGLFNEQFF.

J is TRBJ1-1 and V is TRBV7-2; no reliable D call. CDR3 size: 13 residues. Germline assignment: CDR1 SGHTA and CDR2 FQGNSA. V was clipped by 5 bases and J by 1 base, with 8 bases between them. CDR3 residues: CASSLRQNTEAFF. CDR3 DNA sequence: TGTGCCAGCAGCCTCCGGCAGAACACTGAAGCTTTCTTT. Combining the CDR3 with reference TRBV7-2 and TRBJ1-1 gives the whole variable domain GAGVSQSPSNKVTEKGKDVELRCDPISGHTALYWYRQSLGQGLEFLIYFQGNSAPDKSGLPSDRFSAERTGGSVSTLTIQRTQQEDSAVYLCASSLRQNTEAFFGQGTRLTVV.

This clone was seen once. The CDR3 nucleotides are TGTGCCAGCAGCCAAGGATTTAGGAGTTCGGACGAGCAGTACTTC. This gives the protein CASSQGFRSSDEQYF. V gene TRBV4-2 combines with J gene TRBJ2-7; no clear D gene. Germline V CDR1 and CDR2: LGHNA, YNFKEQ. This CDR3 is built from 15 residues. Trimming removed 1 base at V and 5 bases at J, with 15 bases between.

The chain is built from TRBV7-9 and TRBJ1-3; D gene uncertain. The germline V gene has CDR1 SEHNR and CDR2 FQNEAQ (reference sequence). The CDR3 contains 16 residues. Trimming left V 7 bases short and J 0 bases short, with 16 bases between. CDR3 sequence reads: CASTSSYSDSGNTIYF. The CDR3 bases are TGTGCCAGCACCTCCAGCTACAGCGACTCTGGAAACACCATATATTTT.

The genes are TRBV27 and TRBJ2-3; D is undetermined. V lost 3 bases to trimming and J lost 5 bases, with 9 bases between them. Germline-derived CDR1 and CDR2 are MNHEY and SMNVEV (reference sequence). CDR3 length equals 13 residues. The CDR3 bases are TGTGCCAGCAGTTTTAGAGGTTTAGATACGCAGTATTTT. It specifies CASSFRGLDTQYF.

The CDR3 nucleotides read TGTGCCAGTACCCCCCTTGGCGAGGGCCCAAACACCATATATTTT. It yields the protein CASTPLGEGPNTIYF. The rearrangement uses TRBV19 and TRBJ1-3; D call uncertain. V was trimmed by 7 bases and J by 6 bases, leaving 19 bases between them. CDR1 LNHDA and CDR2 SQIVND come from the germline V gene (reference sequence). This CDR3 contains 15 residues.

The V gene is TRBV4-1, the J gene TRBJ1-2; D is undetermined. The CDR3 covers 15 residues. Trimming removed 0 bases at V and 11 bases at J, with 19 bases between. The germline CDR1 and CDR2 sequences are MGHRA and YSYEKL. The CDR3 nucleotides read TGCGCCAGCAGCCAAGACGTGGGCGGTTTGCTTCAGTACACCTTC. Amino acids: CASSQDVGGLLQYTF.

This clone came up a few times. The chain links TRBV6-5 to TRBJ2-7; D not certain. V was clipped by 1 base and J by 6 bases, with 10 bases between them. The CDR3 loop spans 13 amino acids. CDR1 and CDR2 (germline): MNHEY, SVGAGI. The CDR3 loop reads CASSYYFGVEQYF. DNA for the CDR3: TGTGCCAGCAGTTACTATTTCGGAGTCGAGCAGTACTTC.

The chain is built from TRBV6-1 and TRBJ1-2, with D perhaps TRBD1 (5 bases). The CDR3 loop spans 13 amino acids. The V end lost 4 bases, the J end lost 1 base, and 7 bases lay between the germline ends. Per germline, CDR1 MNHNS and CDR2 SASEGT. For the CDR3, the DNA is TGTGCCAGCAGTGTGACAGATAACTATGGCTACACCTTC. This sequence encodes CASSVTDNYGYTF.

The rearrangement uses TRBV18 and TRBJ2-7, with TRBD2 matching over 11 bases. The CDR3 has 15 amino acids. Germline V lookup: CDR1 KGHSH, CDR2 LQKENI. With V trimmed by 3 bases and J by 1 base, 2 bases remained unmatched. This chain's CDR3 is CASSPLAGGSYEQYF. The CDR3 nucleotides are TGTGCCAGCTCACCTCTAGCGGGAGGATCCTACGAGCAGTACTTC.

V is TRBV6-1 and J is TRBJ2-5; 12 nucleotides agree with TRBD2. V gave up 7 bases and J gave up 5 bases; unmatched junction bases: 8. The CDR3 is 15 residues long. The V gene's germline CDR1 is MNHNS and CDR2 SASEGT. The DNA of the CDR3 is TGTGCCAGCATGACTAGCGGGAGAATAAGGGAGACCCAGTACTTC. As protein: CASMTSGRIRETQYF.

The gene calls are TRBV19 and TRBJ2-3; TRBD2 matches 8 bases. V lost 6 bases, J lost 4 bases, and 9 bases stayed unmatched. This CDR3 comprises 15 residues. Germline assignment: CDR1 LNHDA and CDR2 SQIVND (reference sequence). CDR3 coding DNA: TGTGCCAGTAGAAAAGGTCTAGCGGGCGCAGATACGCAGTATTTT. Protein: CASRKGLAGADTQYF.

The rearrangement links TRBV30 to TRBJ2-2, with D unresolved. Trimming pared 3 bases from V and 8 bases from J, leaving 10 bases between. The CDR3 consists of 12 residues. The germline CDR1 and CDR2 sequences are GTSNPN and SVGIG (reference sequence). The CDR3 sequence is CAWRDLGGELFF. The CDR3 DNA sequence: TGTGCCTGGAGGGATTTAGGGGGGGAGCTGTTTTTT.

This clone was counted between two and nine times. The gene calls are TRBV2 and TRBJ1-4; possible D gene TRBD1, 6 bases. With 8 bases removed from V and 6 bases from J, the gap between germline ends came to 19 bases. This CDR3 has 15 residues. Germline V lookup: CDR1 SNHLY, CDR2 FYNNEI. CDR3 loop: CASSRQGRFDEKLFF. CDR3 coding DNA: TGTGCCAGCTCCCGCCAGGGGAGATTTGATGAAAAACTGTTTTTT.

This clone was observed once. The V call is TRBV7-2, the J call TRBJ2-7, with D tentatively TRBD1 (6 bases). Germline CDR1 SGHTA, CDR2 FQGNSA. The CDR3 consists of 18 residues. Trimming took off 2 bases at V and 3 bases at J, with 23 bases between the two ends. CDR3 sequence: CASSLIPPVAGVNYEQYF. CDR3 sequence (DNA): TGTGCCAGCAGCTTAATACCGCCGGTGGCAGGGGTCAACTACGAGCAGTACTTC.

The rearrangement uses TRBV19 and TRBJ2-1, with D perhaps matching TRBD1 (6 bases). The germline V gene has CDR1 LNHDA and CDR2 SQIVND (reference sequence). Trimming removed 4 bases at V and 6 bases at J, with 10 bases between. This CDR3 is 13 amino acids long. The CDR3 protein is CASSTGALNEQFF. CDR3 nucleotide sequence: TGTGCCAGTAGTACAGGGGCTCTCAATGAGCAGTTCTTC.

This chain uses TRBV6-5 with TRBJ1-5, with TRBD1 matching over 9 bases. The CDR3 sequence is 14 residues long. Unmatched junction bases numbered 7, after V lost 6 bases and J lost 7 bases. The germline V gene has CDR1 MNHEY and CDR2 SVGAGI. CDR3 nucleotides: TGTGCCAGCAGCCCCCGGGACAGGGACCAGCCCCAGCATTTT. Translating gives CASSPRDRDQPQHF.

The chain carries TRBV27 and TRBJ2-6; weak D call: TRBD2 (5 bases). The V gene lost 3 bases and the J gene lost 2 bases, with 14 bases spanning the gap. CDR1 is MNHEY and CDR2 is SMNVEV in the germline V gene (reference sequence). The CDR3 loop spans 17 amino acids. The CDR3 protein is CASSFRGRVAGANVLTF. In DNA form, the CDR3 reads TGTGCCAGCAGTTTTCGGGGTAGGGTGGCTGGGGCCAACGTCCTGACTTTC.

The chain joins TRBV19 to TRBJ2-2; 13 bases agree with TRBD2. Germline values: CDR1 LNHDA, CDR2 SQIVND (reference sequence). The CDR3 totals 18 residues. Trimming cost V 5 bases and J 0 bases; bases outside gene matches: 6. CDR3 amino acids: CASSPTSGRITNTGELFF. CDR3 coding DNA: TGTGCCAGTAGTCCGACTAGCGGGAGGATCACGAACACCGGGGAGCTGTTTTTT.

V gene TRBV9 combines with J gene TRBJ2-5; TRBD1 aligns across 7 bases. Germline CDR1 reads SGDLS; CDR2 reads YYNGEE. The CDR3 extends over 14 amino acids. Trimming removed 3 bases from V and 5 bases from J; junction bases left unmatched: 7. In nucleotides, the CDR3 is TGTGCCAGCAGCGCTACCACGACAGGGGAGACCCAGTACTTC. Its translation: CASSATTTGETQYF.